The TCR beta chain under discussion was sequenced for a study of T cells in Graves' hyperthyroidism and ophthalmopathy. V lost 0 bases, J lost 1 base, and 10 bases lay in between. Germline CDR1 SGDLS, CDR2 YYNGEE. This CDR3 comprises 15 residues. Amplified regions were TCR beta CDR3 sequences from RNA transcripts. The primer set for the first-round RT-PCR of the TCR CDR3 was HTBI. A single record per CDR3 protein comes from TCRdb applying MiXCR to the multiplex PCR reads. The sample lists 250,000 to 300,000 distinct CDR3 sequences; about 15% were seen once. This clonotype was seen at least ten times. The TCR sequence derives from a woman in her sixties or seventies with Graves' ophthalmopathy. The chain couples TRBV9 to TRBJ1-1, with a tentative D call TRBD1 (6 bases). Sequencing was performed on blood. The CDR3 reads CASSVDGQPNTEAFF. CDR3 DNA: TGTGCCAGCAGCGTAGACGGACAGCCGAACACTGAAGCTTTCTTT.